These 23 T cell receptor beta chains originate from one sample sequenced in a study of beta chain features in type 1 diabetes. Notes on the study in general: Shortening that was moderate but significant affected the TCRB CDR3s of Type 1 diabetes patients in all four CD4+ subsets.

Expressed TCRB transcripts were sequenced, since all the RNA that had been isolated was reverse transcribed. Sequencing was performed with immunoSEQ multiplex PCR; in TCRdb, only in-frame clones are kept and a portion is missing. This table holds approximately 600,000 clones, roughly 12% found once. What these receptors recognize is not known. The sequenced sample was naive CD4+ T cells from blood. These receptors were taken from a man aged 25 to 40 with type 1 diabetes.

This clone was observed a few times. This CDR3 reads CASSLDGTMVGLHF. CDR3 bases: TGTGCCAGCAGCTTAGACGGGACAATGGTTGGCCTCCACTTT. V is TRBV7-2 and J is TRBJ1-6; D may be TRBD1 (6 bases). The V and J ends lost 1 base and 15 bases respectively, with 16 bases between them. The CDR3 consists of 14 residues. Germline CDR1 and CDR2: SGHTA and FQGNSA.

The chain joins TRBV7-9 to TRBJ2-2; weak D call: TRBD1 (7 bases). V lost 8 bases and J 4 bases, leaving 17 bases between the germline ends. Germline V gives CDR1 SEHNR, CDR2 FQNEAQ (reference sequence). The CDR3 is 15 residues long. CDR3: CASGGGSVGTGELFF. DNA of the CDR3: TGTGCCAGCGGAGGGGGCTCGGTTGGCACCGGGGAGCTGTTTTTT.

This chain uses TRBV6-5 with TRBJ2-7; possibly TRBD1 for D (6 bases). The V end lost 6 bases, the J end lost 0 bases, and 12 bases lay between the germline ends. The CDR3 runs to 14 residues. The V gene's germline CDR1 is MNHEY and CDR2 SVGAGI. The CDR3 DNA is TGTGCCAGCAGGGCCGACAGGAGCTCCTACGAGCAGTACTTC. This sequence encodes CASRADRSSYEQYF.

The V gene is TRBV27, the J gene TRBJ1-1; 7 positions match TRBD1. V lost 6 bases, J lost 6 bases, and 7 bases stayed unmatched. Looked up from germline, CDR1 is MNHEY and CDR2 is SMNVEV (reference sequence). CDR3 size: 13 residues. In nucleotides, the CDR3 is TGTGCCAGCAGGGGGACAGAGCGGGCTGAAGCTTTCTTT. This translates into CASRGTERAEAFF.

The chain's CDR3 is CASTGQASTTYGYTF. For the CDR3, the DNA is TGTGCCAGCACCGGACAGGCGAGTACTACTTATGGCTACACCTTC. V is TRBV7-9 and J is TRBJ1-2; 7 positions match TRBD1. V gave up 7 bases and J gave up 5 bases; unmatched junction bases: 13. The CDR3 totals 15 residues. Germline CDR1 and CDR2: SEHNR and FQNEAQ (reference sequence).

This clone was detected only a few times. The rearrangement uses TRBV7-9 and TRBJ1-1; D is unresolved. From germline, CDR1 is SEHNR and CDR2 FQNEAQ (reference sequence). The CDR3 is 13 residues long. V was trimmed by 1 base and J by 3 bases, leaving 6 bases between them. This chain's CDR3 is CASSLGQYTEAFF. Here the CDR3 DNA reads TGTGCCAGCAGCTTAGGGCAGTACACTGAAGCTTTCTTT. Drawing the rest from reference TRBV7-9 and TRBJ1-1, the complete variable domain is DTGVSQNPRHKITKRGQNVTFRCDPISEHNRLYWYRQTLGQGPEFLTYFQNEAQLEKSRLLSDRFSAERPKGSFSTLEIQRTEQGDSAMYLCASSLGQYTEAFFGQGTRLTVV.

The chain employs TRBV5-1 and TRBJ1-5, with TRBD1 as a possible D gene (5 bases). Trimming left V 2 bases short and J 0 bases short, with 9 bases between. Germline CDR1 and CDR2: SGHRS and YFSETQ. This CDR3 is built from 15 residues. CDR3 sequence (DNA): TGCGCCAGCAGCTTCTCAGGGACTAGCAATCAGCCCCAGCATTTT. Translated: CASSFSGTSNQPQHF.

The chain carries TRBV4-3 and TRBJ2-7; 8 positions match TRBD1. CDR1 and CDR2 from the germline V gene are LGHNA and YSLEER. This CDR3 contains 15 residues. V was pared by 1 base and J by 2 bases, with 4 bases of the junction left unmatched. The CDR3 is CASSQGRGLPYEQYF. The CDR3 nucleotides are TGCGCCAGCAGCCAAGGCAGGGGGCTCCCCTACGAGCAGTACTTC.

V and J are TRBV4-1 and TRBJ1-2; D may be TRBD1 (5 bases). The CDR3 has 19 amino acids. Trimming took 1 base from V and 2 from J, leaving 23 bases between them. Germline V CDR1 and CDR2: MGHRA, YSYEKL. This CDR3 is CASSQVLRRTSSGNYGYTF. The CDR3 DNA is TGCGCCAGCAGCCAAGTTTTGAGACGAACAAGCTCAGGGAACTATGGCTACACCTTC.

This clone was seen only a few times. V is TRBV2 and J is TRBJ1-5; D not certain. The CDR3 loop spans 14 amino acids. CDR1 and CDR2 from the germline V gene are SNHLY and FYNNEI. Trimming stripped 8 bases from V and 5 bases from J, with 16 bases between. CDR3 region: CASSPQAGYQPQHF. The CDR3 DNA reads as TGTGCCAGCTCCCCGCAGGCCGGTTATCAGCCCCAGCATTTT.

This clone was observed a handful of times. The chain links TRBV11-3 to TRBJ2-1; 7 nucleotides line up with TRBD1. Unmatched junction bases numbered 7, after V lost 3 bases and J lost 2 bases. CDR3 size: 16 residues. Germline V gene lookup returns CDR1 SGHNT and CDR2 YENEEA. Written as DNA, the CDR3 is TGTGCCAGCAGCTTGCGACAGGGCGGTCCCTACAATGAGCAGTTCTTC. Its protein product is CASSLRQGGPYNEQFF.

Only a few counts were recorded for this clone. The chain combines TRBV23-1 with TRBJ1-2; D uncertain. TRBV23-1 belongs to the ORF category, with a function that is uncertain. The CDR3 runs to 14 residues. V lost 2 bases and J lost 3, with 10 bases in between. For the CDR3, the DNA is TGCGCCAGCAGTCAAGTTGGCCGAGACTATGGCTACACCTTC. It translates to CASSQVGRDYGYTF.

In regard to this clone: The same CDR3 is also encoded by other DNA sequences in this sample. The genes are TRBV5-1 and TRBJ2-7, with TRBD1 matching over 11 bases. V was clipped by 0 bases and J by 3 bases; unmatched bases: 2. This CDR3 has 15 residues. Per the germline V gene, CDR1 is SGHRS and CDR2 is YFSETQ. The CDR3 region is CASSLGTGGSYEQYF. Written as DNA, the CDR3 is TGCGCCAGCAGCTTGGGGACAGGGGGCAGCTACGAGCAGTACTTC.

This clone was seen a few times. This chain uses TRBV29-1 with TRBJ1-5; D possibly corresponds to TRBD1 (5 bases). The CDR3 has 15 amino acids. V was pared by 4 bases and J by 2 bases, with 15 bases between. Germline-derived CDR1 and CDR2 are SQVTM and ANQGSEA. The CDR3 reads CSVVQGGSGNQPQHF. CDR3 DNA: TGCAGCGTTGTTCAGGGAGGATCTGGCAATCAGCCCCAGCATTTT.

The chain combines TRBV6-5 with TRBJ1-4; 8 nucleotides match TRBD1. The CDR3 runs 14 residues. CDR1 is MNHEY, CDR2 SVGAGI, per germline. The J segment lost 8 bases and the V segment lost 6 bases, leaving 8 bases of the junction unmatched. DNA of the CDR3: TGTGCCAGCAGCTATGGACAGGGTGGAGAAAAACTGTTTTTT. The encoded protein is CASSYGQGGEKLFF.

Details on this clone: Other DNA sequences from this sample encode an identical CDR3 as well. The genes are TRBV28 and TRBJ1-2; D may be TRBD1 (5 bases). V was cut by 5 bases and J by 3 bases, with 7 bases left in between. The CDR3 runs to 12 residues. CDR1 is MDHEN, CDR2 SYDVKM, per germline. The DNA for the CDR3 is TGTGCCAGCAGTGGGACTGACTATGGCTACACCTTC. Translating gives CASSGTDYGYTF.

This clone was counted between two and nine times. The chain couples TRBV27 to TRBJ1-6; no clear D. This CDR3 spans 14 amino acids. The V and J ends lost 3 bases and 13 bases respectively, with 16 bases between them. CDR1 is MNHEY and CDR2 is SMNVEV in the germline V gene (reference sequence). The CDR3 reads CASSLGRNDSPLHF. In nucleotides, the CDR3 is TGTGCCAGCAGTTTGGGCAGGAATGACTCGCCCCTCCACTTT.

The chain recombines TRBV7-3 with TRBJ2-7; D may be TRBD1 (6 bases). The V gene's germline CDR1 is SGHTA and CDR2 FQGTGA. The CDR3 contains 14 residues. The V end was cut by 1 base, the J end by 3 bases, with 10 bases between. CDR3 sequence reads: CASSLMGRGYEQYF. In DNA, the CDR3 is TGTGCCAGCAGCTTAATGGGCAGGGGCTACGAGCAGTACTTC.

As for this clone: The same CDR3 can be traced to other DNA sequences in this sample. The chain recombines TRBV2 with TRBJ1-1, with a possible D match to TRBD1 (6 bases). The germline V and J ends were trimmed by 3 bases and 0 bases, with 8 bases remaining between them. The length of the CDR3 is 14 residues. Germline CDR1 and CDR2: SNHLY and FYNNEI. The CDR3 DNA reads as TGTGCCAGCAGTGACCAGGGGATGAACACTGAAGCTTTCTTT. As protein: CASSDQGMNTEAFF.

The chain couples TRBV11-2 to TRBJ2-7; unclear D gene. CDR1 and CDR2 (germline): SGHAT, FQNNGV. Between the trimmed V and J ends, which lost 4 bases and 4 bases, there was a span of 14 bases. The CDR3 runs 14 residues. Here the CDR3 DNA reads TGTGCCAGCAGCTCCCGCGGTGTCTCATACGAGCAGTACTTC. As protein: CASSSRGVSYEQYF.

There are a few counts of this clone. This rearrangement joins TRBV7-8 to TRBJ2-1, with D perhaps TRBD2 (5 bases). The CDR3 contains 14 residues. The germline V gene has CDR1 SGHVS and CDR2 FQNEAQ. The V gene lost 0 bases and the J gene lost 9 bases, with 12 bases spanning the gap. CDR3 region: CASSLAVRGIEQFF. CDR3 DNA: TGTGCCAGCAGCTTAGCGGTACGGGGTATTGAGCAGTTCTTC.

This clone was observed a handful of times. J is TRBJ2-3 and V is TRBV5-6, with D unresolved. Germline-derived CDR1 and CDR2 are SGHDT and YYEEEE. This CDR3 contains 14 residues. The ends were cut back, 0 bases at V and 0 bases at J, with 5 bases in the middle. The CDR3 nucleotides read TGTGCCAGCAGCTTGGGGGCTAGCACAGATACGCAGTATTTT. Protein product: CASSLGASTDTQYF.

This clone has only a few counts. The chain links TRBV7-2 to TRBJ2-1; weak D call: TRBD2 (7 bases). Deletions cut 5 bases from V and 0 bases from J, with 17 bases between. Germline V gene data show CDR1 as SGHTA and CDR2 as FQGNSA. This CDR3 is built from 17 residues. CDR3 sequence: CASSSGGGLSSYNEQFF. For the CDR3, the DNA is TGTGCCAGCAGCAGCGGCGGGGGCCTAAGCTCCTACAATGAGCAGTTCTTC.